This T cell receptor (beta chain) appears in the sequencing data of a study of identical twins. Study observations and caveats: Weaker excess twin sharing was observed in beta out-of-frame sequences. Twins shared out-of-frame alpha sequences with excess low generation probability.

The CDR3 covers 11 residues. V was pared by 7 bases and J by 7 bases, with 11 bases between. A universal primer site was incorporated via template switching, and the cDNA contained unique molecular identifiers. Using its own MiXCR run on the 5' RACE reads, TCRdb lists one record per CDR3 protein. The sample has approximately 1.8 million distinct CDR3 sequences, more than 30% seen once. The sample holds many counts of this clonotype. Its antigen is not identified. The receptor comes from a newborn girl in good health. The chain joins TRBV12-3 or TRBV12-4 to TRBJ2-7; possibly TRBD1 for D (6 bases). The specimen sequenced was cord blood. This CDR3 is CASTRGKEQYF. The DNA of the CDR3 is TGTGCCAGCACTAGGGGGAAGGAGCAGTACTTC.